This TCR beta chain came from a study of breast tumors, draining lymph nodes, adjacent tissues. MiXCR, applied by TCRdb to the multiplex PCR reads, yields one record per CDR3 protein. The sample holds under 20,000 distinct CDR3 sequences, about 60% seen once. Within the sample, this clonotype is medium-sized (0.01 to 0.1%). The target antigen is unknown. Findings and limits, study-wide: Data fit most tumor T cells coming from lymph node, expanding in tumor. Tumor repertoires ranked between lymph nodes and nontumor tissue in diversity, with V and J gene preferences. Luminal-like breast cancer showed significantly higher tumor–nontumor repertoire similarity than basal-like.

The CDR3 runs to 15 residues. The germline V gene has CDR1 DFQATT and CDR2 SNEGSKA (reference sequence). Trimming shortened V by 7 bases and J by 1 base, and 17 bases separated the two germline ends. The rearrangement joins TRBV20-1 to TRBJ1-5; D may be TRBD1 (6 bases). The receptor was derived from a female donor with breast cancer. Some clones in this sample may be carry-over from other donors' samples. The sample comprised tumor-adjacent breast tissue. The CDR3 DNA sequence: TGCAGTGGTCCGGGGGCTAGAGGGAGCAATCAGCCCCAGCATTTT. This encodes CSGPGARGSNQPQHF.